What follows is one T cell receptor beta chain and its context. Germline CDR1 and CDR2: SGHNT and YYREEE (reference sequence). V was trimmed by 4 bases and J by 3 bases, leaving 14 bases between them. The CDR3 has 15 amino acids. These data come from a study of blood T cell repertoires in COVID-19. Profiled with immunoSEQ multiplex PCR; TCRdb holds only in-frame clones, not every one. The profile covers about 210,000 clones, with 83% appearing a single time and less than 3.5% taken by the ten largest. The sample comprised peripheral blood. This sequence originates from a man in his fifties or sixties with active or convalescent COVID-19. The chain links TRBV5-4 to TRBJ2-1; D might be TRBD2 (6 bases). The DNA for the CDR3 is TGTGCCAGCAGCGCTGATAGCGGAGGCTACAATGAGCAGTTCTTC. Translation: CASSADSGGYNEQFF.